A single sample is the source of the 31 T cell receptor beta chains below, sequenced in a study of cytomegalovirus exposure and HLA in healthy donors. The protocol was immunoSEQ multiplex PCR, while the TCRdb copy is restricted to in-frame clones and leaves out a portion. The table includes roughly 52,000 clones, roughly 93% detected once. The sequencing sample was made of PBMCs. These receptor sequences come from a woman aged 18-29 years in good health and CMV-seropositive.

This chain connects TRBV5-6 to TRBJ1-5; a possible D gene is TRBD1 (5 bases). The CDR3 length is 13 residues. Germline-derived CDR1 and CDR2 are SGHDT and YYEEEE. Between the trimmed V and J ends, which lost 2 bases and 6 bases, there was a span of 9 bases. CDR3 bases: TGTGCCAGCAGCTTTGGTCAGGGTCAGCCCCAGCATTTT. Amino acids: CASSFGQGQPQHF.

The chain uses TRBV4-2 and TRBJ2-4; TRBD2 matches at 16 bases. The CDR3 covers 15 residues. The germline V gene has CDR1 LGHNA and CDR2 YNFKEQ. V shed 6 bases and J 6 bases; nucleotides not matched to a gene: 2. Here the CDR3 reads CASSGTSGGVNIQYF. CDR3 bases: TGTGCCAGCAGTGGGACTAGCGGGGGGGTAAACATTCAGTACTTC.

This sequence joins TRBV2 and TRBJ1-5; the D is unclear. The V end was cut by 5 bases, the J end by 4 bases, with 9 bases between. The CDR3 consists of 13 residues. The V gene's germline CDR1 is SNHLY and CDR2 FYNNEI. Written as DNA, the CDR3 is TGTGCCAGCAGTCCTCGGGAGAATCAGCCCCAGCATTTT. This codes for CASSPRENQPQHF.

V and J are TRBV4-3 and TRBJ2-1; 8 bases match TRBD1. Trimming took 6 bases from V and 4 from J; bases not matched to a gene: 8. The germline gives CDR1 LGHNA, CDR2 YSLEER. CDR3 length: 15 amino acids. The DNA for the CDR3 is TGCGCCAGCAGACTGGGACAGGCGGGGTACAATGAGCAGTTCTTC. This encodes CASRLGQAGYNEQFF.

The chain couples TRBV2 to TRBJ2-1; 8 bases map to TRBD2. Looked up from germline, CDR1 is SNHLY and CDR2 is FYNNEI. The V segment lost 4 bases and the J segment 6 bases; nucleotides outside the gene matches: 5. The CDR3 spans 14 residues. This CDR3 is CASSGTGGANEQFF. The CDR3 nucleotides read TGTGCCAGCAGTGGAACCGGGGGGGCCAATGAGCAGTTCTTC.

This clone appeared a single time. This rearrangement joins TRBV6-1 to TRBJ2-7, with 10 bases that match TRBD1. The CDR3 runs 16 residues. From germline, CDR1 is MNHNS and CDR2 SASEGT. Trimming at V came to 4 bases and at J to 2 bases, leaving 8 bases not matched to a gene. The CDR3 nucleotides are TGTGCCAGCAGTGCCCCCGGACAGGGGGAACCCTACGAGCAGTACTTC. Its translation: CASSAPGQGEPYEQYF.

V is TRBV7-2 and J is TRBJ1-2, with 7 positions matching TRBD1. The CDR3 consists of 15 residues. With V trimmed by 1 base and J by 4 bases, 6 bases remained unmatched. Germline CDR1 reads SGHTA; CDR2 reads FQGNSA. This chain's CDR3 is CASSLGGQTLYGYTF. The CDR3 DNA reads as TGTGCCAGCAGCTTAGGGGGACAGACCCTCTATGGCTACACCTTC.

J is TRBJ1-5 and V is TRBV27, with TRBD1 as a possible D gene (6 bases). V was cut by 6 bases and J by 7 bases, with 16 bases left in between. Germline loops: CDR1 MNHEY, CDR2 SMNVEV (reference sequence). The CDR3 is 14 residues long. The CDR3 region is CASRDTGFGQPQHF. The CDR3, as DNA: TGTGCCAGCAGAGATACAGGGTTCGGCCAGCCCCAGCATTTT.

The genes are TRBV4-1 and TRBJ2-5; TRBD2 aligns across 9 bases. CDR3 size: 16 residues. CDR1 and CDR2 from the germline V gene are MGHRA and YSYEKL. The V gene end was trimmed by 0 bases and the J gene end by 2 bases; junction bases not matched to a gene: 4. CDR3 nucleotide sequence: TGCGCCAGCAGCCAAGATCGGGCGGGGGGGCAAGAGACCCAGTACTTC. Protein product: CASSQDRAGGQETQYF.

CDR3: CASSQDLLAGADTQYF. As DNA, the CDR3 is TGTGCCAGCAGCCAGGACCTCCTAGCGGGGGCAGATACGCAGTATTTT. The J gene is TRBJ2-3, the V gene TRBV4-2; 10 bases fit TRBD2. Trimming cost V 3 bases and J 4 bases; bases outside gene matches: 7. Germline V CDR1 and CDR2: LGHNA, YNFKEQ. CDR3 length equals 16 residues.

The chain recombines TRBV9 with TRBJ2-1; a possible D gene is TRBD2 (6 bases). The germline gives CDR1 SGDLS, CDR2 YYNGEE. The CDR3 runs to 14 residues. V was trimmed by 3 bases and J by 9 bases, leaving 16 bases between them. The CDR3 region has the DNA TGTGCCAGCAGCGCAAGGGGACTCGCTATTGAGCAGTTCTTC. This encodes CASSARGLAIEQFF.

The CDR3 DNA follows: TGTGCCAGCAGTGCGCAGGGGGCAGGCGGGGAGCTGTTTTTT. It codes for CASSAQGAGGELFF. This sequence joins TRBV6-4 and TRBJ2-2; 8 bases align to TRBD1. With 4 bases clipped from V and 7 bases from J, the junction kept 5 bases outside the gene matches. The CDR3 extends over 14 amino acids. Germline CDR1 reads MRHNA; CDR2 reads SNTAGT.

This chain connects TRBV10-2 to TRBJ2-7, with D maybe TRBD1 (5 bases). V was pared by 6 bases and J by 3 bases, with 12 bases between. CDR1 is WSHSY and CDR2 is SAAADI in the germline V gene. This CDR3 has 13 residues. The CDR3 loop is CASSARGSYEQYF. The CDR3 DNA follows: TGCGCCAGCAGCGCAAGGGGTAGCTACGAGCAGTACTTC.

This chain connects TRBV19 to TRBJ1-1, with D possibly TRBD1 on 6 matching bases. This CDR3 region has 13 residues. V dropped 4 bases and J dropped 4 bases, with 10 bases sitting between them. Per germline, CDR1 LNHDA and CDR2 SQIVND (reference sequence). The CDR3 coding sequence is TGTGCCAGTAGTACTACAGGGACCACTGAAGCTTTCTTT. It encodes CASSTTGTTEAFF. The full variable domain, completed using reference TRBV19 and TRBJ1-1, is DGGITQSPKYLFRKEGQNVTLSCEQNLNHDAMYWYRQDPGQGLRLIYYSQIVNDFQKGDIAEGYSVSREKKESFPLTVTSAQKNPTAFYLCASSTTGTTEAFFGQGTRLTVV.

The V gene is TRBV6-1, the J gene TRBJ1-6; D unresolved. Germline V lookup: CDR1 MNHNS, CDR2 SASEGT. This CDR3 spans 13 amino acids. V lost 8 bases to trimming and J lost 7 bases, with 12 bases between them. The CDR3 loop is CASVMSWNSPLHF. In DNA, the CDR3 is TGTGCCAGCGTCATGAGTTGGAATTCACCCCTCCACTTT.

This chain links TRBV28 with TRBJ1-4; 7 bases agree with TRBD1. The germline gives CDR1 MDHEN, CDR2 SYDVKM. The CDR3 totals 15 residues. The J segment lost 4 bases and the V segment lost 5 bases, leaving 7 bases of the junction unmatched. In nucleotides, the CDR3 is TGTGCCAGCAGTCCCGGGGGACAGTTTAATGAAAAACTGTTTTTT. Encoded protein: CASSPGGQFNEKLFF. Complete variable domain (other parts from reference TRBV28 and TRBJ1-4): DVKVTQSSRYLVKRTGEKVFLECVQDMDHENMFWYRQDPGLGLRLIYFSYDVKMKEKGDIPEGYSVSREKKERFSLILESASTNQTSMYLCASSPGGQFNEKLFFGSGTQLSVL.

The V gene is TRBV5-4, the J gene TRBJ2-3; the match to TRBD2 covers 13 bases. The germline CDR1 and CDR2 sequences are SGHNT and YYREEE (reference sequence). The V gene end was trimmed by 0 bases and the J gene end by 4 bases; junction bases not matched to a gene: 2. CDR3 size: 16 residues. CDR3 amino acids: CASSLGLAGGSDTQYF. DNA of the CDR3: TGTGCCAGCAGCTTGGGACTAGCGGGGGGTTCAGATACGCAGTATTTT.

This clone has a handful of counts. The V call is TRBV6-5, the J call TRBJ1-2; 7 bases match TRBD1. The germline CDR1 and CDR2 sequences are MNHEY and SVGAGI. The CDR3 runs 15 residues. Losses at the gene ends were 2 bases for V and 4 bases for J; bases not matched to a gene: 7. This CDR3 is CASSYQTGVSYGYTF. The CDR3 DNA sequence: TGTGCCAGCAGTTACCAAACAGGGGTTAGCTATGGCTACACCTTC.

CDR3 coding DNA: TGTGCCAGCAGCTTTCGGCAGGGGGCTGGCGAGCAGTACTTC. This translates into CASSFRQGAGEQYF. The chain joins TRBV5-5 to TRBJ2-7; 8 bases are shared with TRBD1. The CDR3 is 14 amino acids. Germline assignment: CDR1 SGHKS and CDR2 YYEKEE (reference sequence). The V and J ends lost 2 bases and 6 bases, in that order; junction bases with no gene match: 7.

This clone has only one observation. This chain joins TRBV4-3 and TRBJ2-7, with 9 nucleotides matching TRBD1. Looked up from germline, CDR1 is LGHNA and CDR2 is YSLEER. With V trimmed by 0 bases and J by 3 bases, 12 bases remained unmatched. This CDR3 spans 18 amino acids. CDR3 nucleotides: TGCGCCAGCAGCCAAGAGGGGCATTCCGGGACAGGGCTCTACGAGCAGTACTTC. As protein: CASSQEGHSGTGLYEQYF.

V is TRBV19 and J is TRBJ2-7, with D tentatively TRBD1 (6 bases). The CDR3 consists of 14 residues. Germline CDR1 reads LNHDA; CDR2 reads SQIVND (reference sequence). V shed 0 bases and J shed 1 base, with 7 bases lying between them. Here the CDR3 DNA reads TGTGCCAGTAGTATAGAAACAGGGTCCTACGAGCAGTACTTC. The encoded protein is CASSIETGSYEQYF.

The V and J genes are TRBV5-5 and TRBJ1-1, with 11 bases that match TRBD1. The CDR3 extends over 15 amino acids. Trimming cost V 4 bases and J 1 base; bases outside gene matches: 3. Germline lookup yields CDR1 SGHKS and CDR2 YYEKEE (reference sequence). The CDR3: CASSRTGGENTEAFF. The CDR3 nucleotides are TGTGCCAGCAGCCGGACAGGGGGCGAGAACACTGAAGCTTTCTTT.

J is TRBJ1-1 and V is TRBV4-1; D is uncertain. Germline V lookup: CDR1 MGHRA, CDR2 YSYEKL. The CDR3 covers 20 residues. Trimming took 0 bases from V and 0 from J, leaving 23 bases between them. The CDR3 nucleotides are TGCGCCAGCAGCCAAGATGCTGAGACTATAAACCTCTTACTGAACACTGAAGCTTTCTTT. Protein product: CASSQDAETINLLLNTEAFF.

The chain combines TRBV5-4 with TRBJ2-4; 11 bases fit TRBD2. Per the germline V gene, CDR1 is SGHNT and CDR2 is YYREEE (reference sequence). The CDR3 runs 16 residues. Losses at the gene ends were 4 bases for V and 11 bases for J; bases not matched to a gene: 14. This CDR3 reads CASSPGTSGGGGLQYF. The DNA for the CDR3 is TGTGCCAGCAGCCCGGGGACTAGCGGCGGGGGAGGGCTTCAGTACTTC.

This chain links TRBV2 with TRBJ2-7; TRBD1 is a possible D gene (5 bases). The CDR3 is 10 amino acids. Germline CDR1 and CDR2: SNHLY and FYNNEI. With 7 bases removed from V and 6 bases from J, the gap between germline ends came to 7 bases. The CDR3 is CASTGSEQYF. Written as DNA, the CDR3 is TGTGCCAGCACAGGGTCCGAGCAGTACTTC.

The chain joins TRBV2 to TRBJ1-2; 7 bases match TRBD1. J gave up 5 bases and V 3 bases, and 3 bases lay outside the gene matches. CDR3 size: 13 residues. Germline loops: CDR1 SNHLY, CDR2 FYNNEI. CDR3 sequence (DNA): TGTGCCAGCAGTGAGACAGGGCTGTATGGCTACACCTTC. Its translation: CASSETGLYGYTF.

The chain couples TRBV4-3 to TRBJ1-3; weak D call: TRBD1 (6 bases). V was pared by 3 bases and J by 8 bases, with 11 bases between. Germline V gene data show CDR1 as LGHNA and CDR2 as YSLEER. The CDR3 runs 13 residues. The CDR3 region is CASSQGEGDTIYF. The CDR3 DNA reads as TGCGCCAGCAGCCAGGGGGAGGGGGACACCATATATTTT.

J is TRBJ1-1 and V is TRBV7-2; 8 bases map to TRBD1. This CDR3 contains 16 residues. Germline trimming cut 6 bases from V and 1 base from J; bases unmatched to any gene: 10. The V gene's germline CDR1 is SGHTA and CDR2 FQGNSA. The CDR3 reads CASRPWTGRGNTEAFF. The CDR3 DNA reads TGTGCCAGCAGGCCTTGGACAGGGCGGGGGAACACTGAAGCTTTCTTT.

This chain uses TRBV2 with TRBJ2-3; 11 positions match TRBD2. The CDR3 covers 19 residues. Germline loops: CDR1 SNHLY, CDR2 FYNNEI. Trimming cost V 3 bases and J 0 bases; bases outside gene matches: 11. The CDR3 region is CASSDELAGGYTSTDTQYF. The CDR3 coding sequence is TGTGCCAGCAGTGACGAGCTAGCGGGGGGTTATACTAGCACAGATACGCAGTATTTT.

Comments on this clone: Relative to the germline gene, one junction end is altered; a read error may explain this. The gene calls are TRBV18 and TRBJ2-2; D gene unclear. The CDR3 contains 12 residues. Germline-derived CDR1 and CDR2 are KGHSH and LQKENI. CDR3 sequence (DNA): TGTGCCAGCTCACTAAACATCGGGGAGCTGTTTTTT. Translating gives CASSLNIGELFF. Drawing the rest from reference TRBV18 and TRBJ2-2, the complete variable domain is NAGVMQNPRHLVRRRGQEARLRCSPMKGHSHVYWYRQLPEEGLKFMVYLQKENIIDESGMPKERFSAEFPKEGPSILRIQQVVRGDSAAYFCASSLNIGELFFGEGSRLTVL.

The CDR3 DNA sequence: TGTGCCAGTAGGGTGACATCGAACACTGAAGCTTTCTTT. The encoded protein is CASRVTSNTEAFF. The rearrangement links TRBV19 to TRBJ1-1; D not certain. Deletions cut 6 bases from V and 1 base from J, with 9 bases between. CDR3 length: 13 amino acids. Germline CDR1 LNHDA, CDR2 SQIVND (reference sequence).